This entry concerns a single TCR beta chain. The sample comes from a study of blood T cell repertoires in COVID-19. Study-wide context: Sites in the United States, Italy and Spain provided acute and convalescent COVID-19 samples. Sample material is recorded as cDNA or gDNA derived from T cells, B-cell-depleted T cells, or PBMCs.

Methods used by the authors: Using reference gene primer amplification, nucleated cell counts were estimated. Measured with immunoSEQ multiplex PCR; TCRdb has only the in-frame clones, and not every one. V, J and clone size are those of that table, while D and trimming were read from the DNA. The profile shows about 180,000 clones, roughly 82% of them singletons. This CDR3 has 14 amino acids. Germline V gives CDR1 MNHEY, CDR2 SVGAGI. J lost 1 base, V lost 7 bases, and 5 bases had no gene match. Input material: peripheral blood. The TCR was taken from a woman in her seventies with acute or convalescent COVID-19. V gene TRBV6-5 combines with J gene TRBJ2-3; 7 nucleotides line up with TRBD1. CDR3 loop: CASTTTGGTDTQYF. CDR3 DNA: TGTGCCAGCACCACCACAGGGGGCACAGATACGCAGTATTTT.